This T cell receptor beta chain was captured by sequencing in a study of cytomegalovirus exposure and HLA in healthy donors. The trim removed 5 bases at V and 3 bases at J, leaving 8 bases unmatched. The CDR3 totals 15 residues. Germline loops: CDR1 MNHNY, CDR2 SVGAGI (reference sequence). This clone showed up just a few times. Antigen unknown. General study points: Both high specificity and high sensitivity reportedly marked the classifier's diagnosis of cytomegalovirus status. Productive rates of about 87% or about 30% were seen for most TCR beta V segments in an earlier analysis.

The PCR was carried out with 60 Vbeta primers and 13 Jbeta primers. Measured with immunoSEQ multiplex PCR; TCRdb has only the in-frame clones, and not every one. Of roughly 150,000 clones in the sample, about four fifths are singletons; the top ten hold roughly 1%. The V call is TRBV6-6, the J call TRBJ2-7; 9 bases agree with TRBD1. This TCR was recovered from a man aged 25 to 40 in good health and CMV-seronegative. Sequences were obtained from PBMCs. The CDR3 DNA sequence: TGTGCCAGCAGTACATCGACAGGGGGGGGCTACGAGCAGTACTTC. Protein: CASSTSTGGGYEQYF.